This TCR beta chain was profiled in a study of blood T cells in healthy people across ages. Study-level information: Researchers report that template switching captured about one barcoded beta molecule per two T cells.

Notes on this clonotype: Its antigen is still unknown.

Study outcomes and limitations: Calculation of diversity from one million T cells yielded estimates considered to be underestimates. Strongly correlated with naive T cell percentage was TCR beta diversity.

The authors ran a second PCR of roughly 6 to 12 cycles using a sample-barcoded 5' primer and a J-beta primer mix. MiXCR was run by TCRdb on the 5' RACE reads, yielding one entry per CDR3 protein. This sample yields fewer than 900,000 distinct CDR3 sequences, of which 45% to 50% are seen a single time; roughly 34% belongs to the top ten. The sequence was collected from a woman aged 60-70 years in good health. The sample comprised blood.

CDR3 region: CASSQDWDAQFF. DNA for the CDR3: TGTGCCAGCAGCCAAGATTGGGACGCGCAGTTCTTC. The V and J genes are TRBV4-2 and TRBJ2-1; D tentatively reads TRBD1 or TRBD2 (5 bases each). This CDR3 region has 12 residues. Deletions cut 0 bases from V and 12 bases from J, with 9 bases between. CDR1 LGHNA and CDR2 YNFKEQ come from the germline V gene.